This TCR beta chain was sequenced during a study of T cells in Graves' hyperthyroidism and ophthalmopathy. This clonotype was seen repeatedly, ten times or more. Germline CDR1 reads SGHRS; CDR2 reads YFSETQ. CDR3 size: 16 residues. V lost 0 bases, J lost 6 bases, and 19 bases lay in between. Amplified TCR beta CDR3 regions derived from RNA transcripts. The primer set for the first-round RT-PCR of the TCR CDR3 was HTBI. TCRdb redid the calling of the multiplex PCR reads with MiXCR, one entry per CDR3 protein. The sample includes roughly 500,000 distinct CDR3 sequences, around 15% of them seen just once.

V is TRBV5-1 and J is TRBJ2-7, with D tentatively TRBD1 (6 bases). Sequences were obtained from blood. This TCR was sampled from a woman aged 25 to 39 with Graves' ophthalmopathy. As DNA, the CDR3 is TGCGCCAGCAGCTTGGAATCTCCGCGCCAAGGGGGCGAGCAGTACTTC. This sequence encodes CASSLESPRQGGEQYF.